What follows are 26 T cell receptor beta chains derived from one specimen sequenced in a study of identical twins. TCRdb analysed the 5' RACE reads with MiXCR anew, one entry per CDR3 protein. The table shows roughly 1.6 million distinct CDR3 sequences, with less than 40% occurring only once. Sequenced: cord blood. These receptors were collected from a newborn girl in good health.

This clonotype turned up a few times. The chain recombines TRBV20-1 with TRBJ2-1; TRBD2 agrees at 8 bases. Trimming took 5 bases from V and 4 from J; bases not matched to a gene: 7. CDR3 size: 14 residues. From germline, CDR1 is DFQATT and CDR2 SNEGSKA (reference sequence). CDR3 region: CSAGGTRGYNEQFF. The CDR3 DNA is TGCAGTGCTGGGGGGACTAGGGGATACAATGAGCAGTTCTTC.

This clonotype was counted at least ten times. This chain uses TRBV9 with TRBJ2-4, with D uncertain. CDR3 length: 12 residues. Germline assignment: CDR1 SGDLS and CDR2 YYNGEE. Trimming shortened V by 3 bases and J by 4 bases, and 5 bases separated the two germline ends. CDR3 residues: CASSGKKNIQYF. DNA of the CDR3: TGTGCCAGCAGCGGGAAAAAAAACATTCAGTACTTC.

V and J are TRBV5-6 and TRBJ2-5; unclear D gene. The ends were cut back, 2 bases at V and 11 bases at J, with 31 bases in the middle. The CDR3 spans 18 residues. Looked up from germline, CDR1 is SGHDT and CDR2 is YYEEEE. CDR3: CASSLNSGFETLSHEQYF. CDR3 DNA: TGTGCCAGCAGCTTAAATAGTGGCTTTGAAACCCTGTCCCATGAGCAGTACTTC. The whole variable domain, remainder taken from reference TRBV5-6 and TRBJ2-5, is DAGVTQSPTHLIKTRGQQVTLRCSPKSGHDTVSWYQQALGQGPQFIFQYYEEEERQRGNFPDRFSGHQFPNYSSELNVNALLLGDSALYLCASSLNSGFETLSHEQYFGPGTRLLVL.

This clonotype was seen more than once but under ten times. This sequence joins TRBV20-1 and TRBJ2-7; D not certain. Germline loops: CDR1 DFQATT, CDR2 SNEGSKA (reference sequence). V dropped 1 base and J dropped 3 bases, with 10 bases sitting between them. The CDR3 runs 13 residues. The CDR3 protein is CSARGAQRYEQYF. CDR3 bases: TGCAGTGCTAGAGGGGCCCAACGCTACGAGCAGTACTTC.

V and J are TRBV16 and TRBJ1-1, with D uncertain. The V end was cut by 3 bases, the J end by 6 bases, with 14 bases between. The CDR3 extends over 14 amino acids. CDR1 and CDR2 (germline): KGHSY, FQNENV. The DNA of the CDR3 is TGTGCCAGCAGCCAGGTCCCCGGGGATTCTGAAGCTTTCTTT. It is translated as CASSQVPGDSEAFF.

The chain combines TRBV5-1 with TRBJ2-1, with 10 positions matching TRBD2. This CDR3 comprises 18 residues. V lost 3 bases, J lost 0 bases, and 9 bases stayed unmatched. Germline V gene lookup returns CDR1 SGHRS and CDR2 YFSETQ. CDR3: CASSYSGTSVRSYNEQFF. The CDR3 nucleotides read TGCGCCAGCAGCTACTCCGGGACTAGCGTTCGCTCCTACAATGAGCAGTTCTTC.

This clonotype was seen more than once but under ten times. This sequence joins TRBV20-1 and TRBJ2-2; D remains ambiguous. The CDR3 runs to 13 residues. CDR1 and CDR2 from the germline V gene are DFQATT and SNEGSKA (reference sequence). Between the trimmed V and J ends, which lost 0 bases and 5 bases, there was a span of 7 bases. CDR3 residues: CSARDSPTGELFF. As DNA, the CDR3 is TGCAGTGCTAGAGATTCCCCGACCGGGGAGCTGTTTTTT.

In this sample, this clonotype turned up many times. The chain links TRBV10-3 to TRBJ1-2, with TRBD1 matching over 9 bases. The V gene end was trimmed by 6 bases and the J gene end by 4 bases; junction bases not matched to a gene: 0. Germline V CDR1 and CDR2: ENHRY, SYGVKD. This CDR3 spans 12 amino acids. In DNA form, the CDR3 reads TGTGCCATCAGGACAGGGGGCTATGGCTACACCTTC. It specifies CAIRTGGYGYTF.

In its sample, this clonotype was seen many times. The CDR3 here is CASSYYVRGYYEQYF. CDR3 coding DNA: TGTGCCAGCAGTTACTACGTCAGGGGGTACTACGAGCAGTACTTC. The chain carries TRBV6-6 and TRBJ2-7; 7 nucleotides line up with TRBD1. Germline values: CDR1 MNHNY, CDR2 SVGAGI (reference sequence). The V segment lost 1 base and the J segment 3 bases; nucleotides outside the gene matches: 6. The length of the CDR3 is 15 residues.

The chain has TRBV27 and TRBJ1-6; D unresolved. CDR1 is MNHEY, CDR2 SMNVEV, per germline (reference sequence). V was cut by 5 bases and J by 10 bases, with 18 bases left in between. CDR3 size: 15 residues. As DNA, the CDR3 is TGTGCCAGCAGTACCCCGGGAGGGCGCAGGTCACCCCTCCACTTT. Its translation is CASSTPGGRRSPLHF.

This clonotype was picked up many times. The gene calls are TRBV28 and TRBJ2-7; 7 nucleotides align to TRBD2. CDR1 MDHEN and CDR2 SYDVKM come from the germline V gene. The CDR3 runs 13 residues. V shed 2 bases, J shed 4 bases, and the junction held 2 bases outside the gene matches. The CDR3 reads CASSLLAEYEQYF. CDR3 nucleotides: TGTGCCAGCAGTTTACTAGCGGAGTACGAGCAGTACTTC.

This clonotype turned up a few times. This rearrangement joins TRBV20-1 to TRBJ1-6; D might be TRBD1 (6 bases). The germline gives CDR1 DFQATT, CDR2 SNEGSKA (reference sequence). Trimming pared 5 bases from V and 9 bases from J, leaving 17 bases between. The CDR3 contains 14 residues. CDR3 protein: CSALRQEFGSPLHF. The CDR3 DNA reads TGCAGTGCTCTGCGACAGGAGTTTGGTTCACCCCTCCACTTT.

The V and J genes are TRBV20-1 and TRBJ1-3; D is undetermined. V was trimmed by 5 bases and J by 0 bases, leaving 5 bases between them. The CDR3 contains 12 residues. Germline loops: CDR1 DFQATT, CDR2 SNEGSKA (reference sequence). CDR3 bases: TGCAGTGCTGCCCCCTCTGGAAACACCATATATTTT. It is translated as CSAAPSGNTIYF.

This clonotype appeared a few times. This chain connects TRBV10-3 to TRBJ1-2; 7 bases agree with TRBD1. The CDR3 loop spans 14 amino acids. Germline CDR1 is ENHRY and CDR2 is SYGVKD. With V trimmed by 1 base and J by 2 bases, 1 base remained unmatched. DNA of the CDR3: TGTGCCATCAGTGAGTTGGACAGGAACTATGGCTACACCTTC. This translates into CAISELDRNYGYTF.

This clonotype has a handful of counts. This sequence joins TRBV7-8 and TRBJ2-5; the D is unclear. The J call could be wrong; TRBJ2-7 is a better fit for the DNA end. In germline, CDR1 is SGHVS, CDR2 FQNEAQ. The CDR3 has 13 residues. Written as DNA, the CDR3 is TGTGCCAGCAGCTTAGGGAGATTTGGCGAGCAGTACTTC. Protein sequence: CASSLGRFGEQYF.

The J gene is TRBJ1-2, the V gene TRBV20-1; TRBD1 agrees at 10 bases. The J segment lost 6 bases and the V segment lost 5 bases, leaving 9 bases of the junction unmatched. The CDR3 loop spans 14 amino acids. Germline-derived CDR1 and CDR2 are DFQATT and SNEGSKA (reference sequence). Here the CDR3 reads CSAAPGQGRNGYTF. The DNA of the CDR3 is TGCAGTGCTGCTCCGGGACAGGGGCGTAATGGCTACACCTTC.

This clonotype has only a few counts. The rearrangement links TRBV7-2 to TRBJ1-6, with D perhaps matching TRBD1 (5 bases). The V gene lost 4 bases and the J gene lost 7 bases, with 14 bases spanning the gap. Germline V lookup: CDR1 SGHTA, CDR2 FQGNSA. The CDR3 is 15 amino acids. The CDR3 reads CASSSPRDVNSPLHF. As DNA, the CDR3 is TGTGCCAGCAGCTCCCCCCGGGACGTAAATTCACCCCTCCACTTT.

The chain carries TRBV7-9 and TRBJ1-5; TRBD1 might be the D (6 bases). The germline gives CDR1 SEHNR, CDR2 FQNEAQ (reference sequence). Trimming left V 1 base short and J 3 bases short, with 13 bases between. The CDR3 has 16 amino acids. DNA of the CDR3: TGTGCCAGCAGCTTAGAGGGGGGAGGGACCAATCAGCCCCAGCATTTT. Its protein product is CASSLEGGGTNQPQHF.

This clonotype appeared many times. The V call is TRBV28, the J call TRBJ2-7; no firm D call. Trimming stripped 3 bases from V and 2 bases from J, with 11 bases between. The CDR3 has 14 amino acids. Germline loops: CDR1 MDHEN, CDR2 SYDVKM. The CDR3 region is CASSFRATPYEQYF. Here the CDR3 DNA reads TGTGCCAGCAGTTTTCGGGCCACCCCCTACGAGCAGTACTTC.

The J gene is TRBJ2-1, the V gene TRBV20-1, with 9 bases aligning to TRBD2. The CDR3 has 14 amino acids. Per germline, CDR1 DFQATT and CDR2 SNEGSKA (reference sequence). V was clipped by 4 bases and J by 13 bases; unmatched bases: 14. The chain's CDR3 is CSATRSTSGTTQFF. The CDR3 nucleotides are TGCAGTGCTACTAGGTCGACTAGCGGCACGACCCAGTTCTTC.

This clonotype was seen a few times. V usage is TRBV11-2 and J usage is TRBJ2-5; D is unresolved. The J call is uncertain, as TRBJ2-7 better fits the DNA end. CDR1 and CDR2 (germline): SGHAT, FQNNGV. This CDR3 has 14 residues. The CDR3 loop reads CASSLSPYQHEQYF. The CDR3 nucleotides read TGTGCCAGCAGCTTATCTCCCTATCAACACGAGCAGTACTTC.

The CDR3 spells CSARGRGRKFF. CDR3 coding DNA: TGCAGTGCTAGGGGAAGGGGTAGGAAGTTCTTC. The gene calls are TRBV20-1 and TRBJ2-1; D is possibly TRBD1 (5 bases). Per the germline V gene, CDR1 is DFQATT and CDR2 is SNEGSKA (reference sequence). V was shortened by 3 bases and J by 14 bases, with 14 bases between the two germline ends. CDR3 length equals 11 residues.

With regard to this clonotype: The junction shows a germline mismatch at one end, possibly a read error. V gene TRBV7-9 combines with J gene TRBJ1-6, with D maybe TRBD1 (5 bases). The CDR3 totals 13 residues. CDR1 SEHNR and CDR2 FQNEAQ come from the germline V gene (reference sequence). CDR3 protein: CASSVAGNSPLHF. The CDR3 region has the DNA TGTGCCAGCAGCGTAGCAGGGAATTCACCCCTCCACTTT.

This rearrangement joins TRBV6-6 to TRBJ2-3, with 10 bases matching TRBD2. V lost 4 bases to trimming and J lost 2 bases; unmatched junction nucleotides: 9. The CDR3 has 17 residues. From germline, CDR1 is MNHNY and CDR2 SVGAGI (reference sequence). The CDR3 protein is CASSFTPGLAYTDTQYF. CDR3 DNA: TGTGCCAGCAGTTTTACCCCGGGACTAGCGTACACAGATACGCAGTATTTT.

The chain uses TRBV14 and TRBJ2-3; D possibly corresponds to TRBD2 (6 bases). V lost 1 base, J lost 2 bases, and 10 bases lay in between. Germline lookup yields CDR1 SGHDN and CDR2 FVKESK. The CDR3 spans 15 residues. The chain's CDR3 is CASSQGDSLTDTQYF. The CDR3 DNA follows: TGTGCCAGCAGCCAAGGGGACTCCCTCACAGATACGCAGTATTTT.

This clonotype came up a few times. This chain uses TRBV7-2 with TRBJ1-2; tentatively, D is TRBD1 (6 bases). Trimming took 5 bases from V and 1 from J, leaving 11 bases between them. Per germline, CDR1 SGHTA and CDR2 FQGNSA. The CDR3 extends over 14 amino acids. The CDR3 DNA reads as TGTGCCAGCAGCCCGACAGGATTTAACTATGGCTACACCTTC. It codes for CASSPTGFNYGYTF.